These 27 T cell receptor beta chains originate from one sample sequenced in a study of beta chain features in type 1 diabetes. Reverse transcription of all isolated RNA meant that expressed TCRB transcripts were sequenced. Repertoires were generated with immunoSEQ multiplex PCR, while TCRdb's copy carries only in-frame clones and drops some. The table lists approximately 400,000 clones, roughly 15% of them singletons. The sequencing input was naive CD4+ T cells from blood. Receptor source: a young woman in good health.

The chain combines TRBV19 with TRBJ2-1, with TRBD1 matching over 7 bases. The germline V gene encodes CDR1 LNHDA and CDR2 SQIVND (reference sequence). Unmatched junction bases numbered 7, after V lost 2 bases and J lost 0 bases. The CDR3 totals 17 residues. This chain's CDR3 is CASSIFPTGSSYNEQFF. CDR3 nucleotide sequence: TGTGCCAGTAGTATATTCCCGACAGGGAGCTCCTACAATGAGCAGTTCTTC.

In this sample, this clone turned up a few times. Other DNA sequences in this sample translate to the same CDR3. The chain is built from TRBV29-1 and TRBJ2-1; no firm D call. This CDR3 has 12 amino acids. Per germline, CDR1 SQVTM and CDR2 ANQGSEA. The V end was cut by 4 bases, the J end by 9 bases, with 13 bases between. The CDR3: CSVARQATEQFF. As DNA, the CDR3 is TGCAGCGTTGCAAGACAAGCTACTGAGCAGTTCTTC.

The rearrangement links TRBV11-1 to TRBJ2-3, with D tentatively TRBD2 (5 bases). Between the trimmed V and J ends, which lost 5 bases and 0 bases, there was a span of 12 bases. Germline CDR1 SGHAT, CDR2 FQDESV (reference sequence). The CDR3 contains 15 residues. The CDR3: CASSRTRRSTDTQYF. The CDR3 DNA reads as TGTGCCAGCAGCCGAACTAGGAGGAGCACAGATACGCAGTATTTT.

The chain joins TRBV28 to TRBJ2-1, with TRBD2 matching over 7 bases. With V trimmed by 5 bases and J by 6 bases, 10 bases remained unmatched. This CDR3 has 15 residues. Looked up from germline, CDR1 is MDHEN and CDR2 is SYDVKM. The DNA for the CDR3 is TGTGCCAGCAGTATCTGGGGGAGGGCCAGCAATGAGCAGTTCTTC. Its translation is CASSIWGRASNEQFF.

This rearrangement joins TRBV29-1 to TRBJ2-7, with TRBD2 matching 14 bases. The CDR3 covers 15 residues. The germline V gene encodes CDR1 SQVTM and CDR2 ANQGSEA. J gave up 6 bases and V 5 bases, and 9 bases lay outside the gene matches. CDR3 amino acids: CSVRLGTSGSSEQYF. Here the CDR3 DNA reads TGCAGCGTTCGGCTAGGGACTAGCGGGAGTAGCGAGCAGTACTTC.

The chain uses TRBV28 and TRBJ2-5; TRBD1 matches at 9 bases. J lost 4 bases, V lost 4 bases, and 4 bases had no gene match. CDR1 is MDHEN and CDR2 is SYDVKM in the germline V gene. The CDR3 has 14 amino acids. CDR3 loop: CASSSPTGGETQYF. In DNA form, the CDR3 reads TGTGCCAGCAGTTCCCCGACAGGGGGAGAGACCCAGTACTTC.

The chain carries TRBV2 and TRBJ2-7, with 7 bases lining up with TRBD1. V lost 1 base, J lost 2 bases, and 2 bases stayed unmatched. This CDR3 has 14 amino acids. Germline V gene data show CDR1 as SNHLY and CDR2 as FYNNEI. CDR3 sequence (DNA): TGTGCCAGCAGTGAAGGACAGGGCGCCTACGAGCAGTACTTC. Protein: CASSEGQGAYEQYF.

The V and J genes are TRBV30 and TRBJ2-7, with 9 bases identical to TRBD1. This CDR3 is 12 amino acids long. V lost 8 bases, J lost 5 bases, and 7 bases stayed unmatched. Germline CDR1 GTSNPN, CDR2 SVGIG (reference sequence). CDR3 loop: CAAETGGDEQYF. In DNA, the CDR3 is TGTGCCGCGGAAACAGGGGGCGACGAGCAGTACTTC.

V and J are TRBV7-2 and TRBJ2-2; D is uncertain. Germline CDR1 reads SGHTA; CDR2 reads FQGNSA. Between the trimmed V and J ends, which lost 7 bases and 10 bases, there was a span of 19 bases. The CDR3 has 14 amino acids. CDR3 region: CASTFTPQAQELFF. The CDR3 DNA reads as TGTGCCAGCACCTTTACACCGCAGGCCCAGGAGCTGTTTTTT.

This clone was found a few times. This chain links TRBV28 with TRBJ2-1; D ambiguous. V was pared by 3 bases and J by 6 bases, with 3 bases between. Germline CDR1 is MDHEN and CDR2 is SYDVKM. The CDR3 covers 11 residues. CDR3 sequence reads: CASSFFNEQFF. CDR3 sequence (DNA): TGTGCCAGCAGTTTCTTCAATGAGCAGTTCTTC.

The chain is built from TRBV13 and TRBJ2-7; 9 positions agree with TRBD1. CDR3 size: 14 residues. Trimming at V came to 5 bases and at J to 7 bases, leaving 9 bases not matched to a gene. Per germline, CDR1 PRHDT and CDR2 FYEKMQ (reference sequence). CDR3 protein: CASSGTGKLREQYF. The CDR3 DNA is TGTGCCAGCAGCGGGACAGGGAAATTACGGGAGCAGTACTTC.

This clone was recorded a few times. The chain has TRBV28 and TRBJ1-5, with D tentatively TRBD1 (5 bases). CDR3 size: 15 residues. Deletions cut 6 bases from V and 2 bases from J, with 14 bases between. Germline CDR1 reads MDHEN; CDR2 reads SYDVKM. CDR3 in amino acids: CASRIIGGGNQPQHF. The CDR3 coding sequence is TGTGCCAGCAGAATTATCGGGGGAGGCAATCAGCCCCAGCATTTT. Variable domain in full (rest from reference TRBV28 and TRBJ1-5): DVKVTQSSRYLVKRTGEKVFLECVQDMDHENMFWYRQDPGLGLRLIYFSYDVKMKEKGDIPEGYSVSREKKERFSLILESASTNQTSMYLCASRIIGGGNQPQHFGDGTRLSIL.

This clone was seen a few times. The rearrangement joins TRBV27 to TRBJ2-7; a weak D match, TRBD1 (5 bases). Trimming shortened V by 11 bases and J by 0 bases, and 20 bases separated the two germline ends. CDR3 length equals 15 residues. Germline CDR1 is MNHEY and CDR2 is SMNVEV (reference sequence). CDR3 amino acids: CASYPQGKNSYEQYF. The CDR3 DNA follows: TGTGCCTCCTACCCTCAGGGTAAGAACTCCTACGAGCAGTACTTC.

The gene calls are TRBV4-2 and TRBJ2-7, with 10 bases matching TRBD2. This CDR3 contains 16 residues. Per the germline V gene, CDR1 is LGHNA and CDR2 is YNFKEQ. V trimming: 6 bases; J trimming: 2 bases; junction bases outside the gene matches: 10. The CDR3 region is CASSRDSGRPPYEQYF. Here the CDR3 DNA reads TGTGCCAGCAGTCGAGATAGCGGGAGGCCCCCCTACGAGCAGTACTTC.

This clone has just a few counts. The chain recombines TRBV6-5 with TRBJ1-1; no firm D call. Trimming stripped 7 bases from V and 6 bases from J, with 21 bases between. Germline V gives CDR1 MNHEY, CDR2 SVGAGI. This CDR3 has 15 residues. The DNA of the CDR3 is TGTGCCAGCACTAACGGGATAAACCGAGGATCTGAAGCTTTCTTT. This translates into CASTNGINRGSEAFF.

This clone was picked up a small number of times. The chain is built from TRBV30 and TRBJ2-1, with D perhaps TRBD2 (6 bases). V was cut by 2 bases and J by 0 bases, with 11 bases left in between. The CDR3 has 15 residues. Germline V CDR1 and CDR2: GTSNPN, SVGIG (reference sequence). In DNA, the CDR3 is TGTGCCTGGAGTAGGACTATTAGCTCCTACAATGAGCAGTTCTTC. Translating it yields CAWSRTISSYNEQFF.

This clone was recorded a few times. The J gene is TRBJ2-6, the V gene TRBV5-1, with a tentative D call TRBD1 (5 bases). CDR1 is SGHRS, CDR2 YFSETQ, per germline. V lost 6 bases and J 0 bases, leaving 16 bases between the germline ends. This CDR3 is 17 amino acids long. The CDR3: CASTLGHLRSGANVLTF. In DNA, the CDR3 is TGCGCCAGCACCTTAGGACATCTTCGCTCTGGGGCCAACGTCCTGACTTTC. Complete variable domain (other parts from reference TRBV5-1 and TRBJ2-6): KAGVTQTPRYLIKTRGQQVTLSCSPISGHRSVSWYQQTPGQGLQFLFEYFSETQRNKGNFPGRFSGRQFSNSRSEMNVSTLELGDSALYLCASTLGHLRSGANVLTFGAGSRLTVL.

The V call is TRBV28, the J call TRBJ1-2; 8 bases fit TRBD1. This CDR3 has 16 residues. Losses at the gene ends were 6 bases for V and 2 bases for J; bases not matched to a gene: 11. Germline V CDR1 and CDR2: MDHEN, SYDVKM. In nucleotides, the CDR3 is TGTGCCAGCAGAGTGGGGTCAGCAGGGGGCAACTATGGCTACACCTTC. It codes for CASRVGSAGGNYGYTF.

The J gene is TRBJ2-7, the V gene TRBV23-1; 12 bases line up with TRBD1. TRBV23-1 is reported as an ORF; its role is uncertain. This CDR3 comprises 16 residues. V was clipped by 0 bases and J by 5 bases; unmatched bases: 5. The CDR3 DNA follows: TGCGCCAGCAGTCAATCGATTGGGACAGGGGGCGACGAGCAGTACTTC. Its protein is CASSQSIGTGGDEQYF.

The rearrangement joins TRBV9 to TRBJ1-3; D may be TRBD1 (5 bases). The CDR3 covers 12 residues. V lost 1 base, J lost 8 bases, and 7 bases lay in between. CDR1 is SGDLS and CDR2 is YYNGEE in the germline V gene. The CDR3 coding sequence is TGTGCCAGCAGCGTAAAGGGGCACACCATATATTTT. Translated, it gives CASSVKGHTIYF.

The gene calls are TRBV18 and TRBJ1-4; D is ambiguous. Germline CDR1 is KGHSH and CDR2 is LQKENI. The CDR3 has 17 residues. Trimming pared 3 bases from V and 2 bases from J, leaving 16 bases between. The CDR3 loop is CASSPPGNQRTNEKLFF. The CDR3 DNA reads TGTGCCAGCTCACCTCCTGGCAACCAGAGGACTAATGAAAAACTGTTTTTT.

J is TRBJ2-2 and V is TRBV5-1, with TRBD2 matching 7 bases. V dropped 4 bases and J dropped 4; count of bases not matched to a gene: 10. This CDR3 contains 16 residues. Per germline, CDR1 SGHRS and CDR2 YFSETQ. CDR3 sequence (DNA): TGCGCCAGCAGCATGCTCCTAGCGGCAGGCACCGGGGAGCTGTTTTTT. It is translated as CASSMLLAAGTGELFF.

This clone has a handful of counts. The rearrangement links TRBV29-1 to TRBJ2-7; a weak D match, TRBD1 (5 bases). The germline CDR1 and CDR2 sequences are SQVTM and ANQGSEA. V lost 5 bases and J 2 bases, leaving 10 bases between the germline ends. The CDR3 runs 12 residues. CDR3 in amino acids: CSVQGSTYEQYF. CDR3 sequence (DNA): TGCAGCGTTCAGGGTAGCACCTACGAGCAGTACTTC.

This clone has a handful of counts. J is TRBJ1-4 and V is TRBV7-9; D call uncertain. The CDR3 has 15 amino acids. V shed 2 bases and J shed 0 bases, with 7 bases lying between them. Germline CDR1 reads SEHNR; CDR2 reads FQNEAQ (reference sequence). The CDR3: CASSLSGATNEKLFF. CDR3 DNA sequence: TGTGCCAGCAGCTTAAGCGGTGCAACTAATGAAAAACTGTTTTTT.

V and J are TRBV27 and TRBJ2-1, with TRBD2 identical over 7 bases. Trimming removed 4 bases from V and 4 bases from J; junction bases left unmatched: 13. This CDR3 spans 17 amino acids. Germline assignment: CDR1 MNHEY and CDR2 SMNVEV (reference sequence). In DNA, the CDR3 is TGTGCCAGCAGTTCGCCGCGACTAGCCGGTGATTACAATGAGCAGTTCTTC. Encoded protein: CASSSPRLAGDYNEQFF.

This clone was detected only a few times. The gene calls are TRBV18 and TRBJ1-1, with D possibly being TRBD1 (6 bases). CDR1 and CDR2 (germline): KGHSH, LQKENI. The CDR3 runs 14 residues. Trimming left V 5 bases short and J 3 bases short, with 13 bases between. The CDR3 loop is CASSYREGDTEAFF. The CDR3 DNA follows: TGTGCCAGCTCATACAGGGAGGGGGACACTGAAGCTTTCTTT.

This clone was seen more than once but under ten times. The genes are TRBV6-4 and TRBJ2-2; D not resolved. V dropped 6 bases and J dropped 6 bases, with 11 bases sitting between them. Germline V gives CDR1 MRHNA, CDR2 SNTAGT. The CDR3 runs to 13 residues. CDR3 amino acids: CASSPTRAGELFF. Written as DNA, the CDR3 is TGTGCCAGCAGCCCCACACGTGCCGGGGAGCTGTTTTTT.